This is a list of T cell receptor beta chains from one sample in a study of PD-L1 blockade in urothelial cancer. Only in-frame clones appear in the TCRdb table, and some are missing; sequencing was by immunoSEQ multiplex PCR. Altogether around 30,000 clones are present, 75% to 90% being singletons, with the ten largest covering just over 2%. The sequencing here drew on PBMCs, taken around atezolizumab (anti-PD-L1) treatment. The receptors stem from a middle-aged man with urothelial cancer. Both conserved end residues are part of each CDR3. Some rows mark clone size as missing; the rest say once, few, many or name a class of expanded clone.

>TRBV7-9|TRBJ1-2|once
CASSLNYRGNYYGYTF
>TRBV7-9|TRBJ1-4|NA
CASSLGRGQAASGKLFF
>TRBV14|TRBJ1-2|few
CASSPWESDHRGYTF
>TRBV9|TRBJ1-1|NA
CASSFKGGTEAFF
>TRBV25-1|TRBJ2-3|once
CASSEFSTQYF
>TRBV11-3|TRBJ2-5|NA
CASSLGGLAGVPYQETQYF
>TRBV9|TRBJ1-1|few
CASSVSGTRERGTEAFF
>TRBV5-5|TRBJ1-5|NA
CASSLAEDQPQHF
>TRBV29-1|TRBJ2-7|NA
CSVRLAGGVNEQYF
>TRBV9|TRBJ1-3|NA
CASSVGRGSGNTIYF
>TRBV10-2|TRBJ1-4|NA
CASSESGGAGEKLFF
>TRBV5-6|TRBJ2-7|NA
CASSLPARDEQYF
>TRBV10-2|TRBJ2-5|NA
CASSQSGLGETQYF
>TRBV2|TRBJ2-3|NA
CASRSPLFGTDTQYF
>TRBV9|TRBJ2-3|NA
CASSRDRSTDTQYF